This T cell receptor (beta chain) originates from a study of response to subunit inactivated influenza vaccine (dated by TCRdb to the late 2010s). A note on the overall study: Deep quantitative T cell receptor repertoire profiling was used in the study to track responses to a trivalent subunit inactivated influenza vaccine.

What the study reported, not specific to this receptor: It was suggested by the authors that each seasonal influenza vaccination may recruit only a limited number of new T cells.

Library preparation employed RT-PCR. For sequencing, an Illumina HiSeq 2500 was employed. The raw public data were reprocessed by TCRdb itself: fastp quality trimming at Q25, MiXCR clonotype calling, in-frame beta chains only. Rows are unified per CDR3 protein, each entry keeping the most common DNA and genes. This sample holds a few hundred thousand distinct CDR3 sequences; 11% were observed only once. The biggest ten clones account for more than 9.5% of the sample. This clonotype was picked up a small number of times. Its target antigen remains unknown. No clone much larger than this one lies a single base away; base qualities are absent. The data were also submitted as part of a second study, on T cells expressing NK-cell markers. That second report states: TCR beta cDNA libraries were made by 5'RACE template switching that added a universal primer site and unique molecular identifiers. Three sorted T-cell subsets (CD3+CD56+NKG2C+, CD3+CD56+NKG2C- and CD3+CD56-NKG2C+) from several donors had their TCR beta-chain repertoires profiled. Seven of the eight sequenced donors were HCMV-seropositive and one was HCMV-seronegative. To restrict sorting to alphabetaTCR-expressing T cells, an anti-gammadeltaTCR antibody was added in several experiments. For 5 or 6 donors, the dominant CD3+CD56+NKG2C+ clonotypes were among the top 10 CD8+ clonotypes and accounted for roughly 1.0-7.5% of CD8+ T cells. Those dominant clonotypes were again the most abundant among CD3+CD56-NKG2C+ cells in a few donors, at 28.3-60.1%. Whether the expanded NKG2C-expressing T cell clones were specific for HCMV antigens remained unclear. All eight donors whose samples were sequenced were randomly selected healthy volunteers, three of them men and five women. HCMV serostatus was determined by detecting HCMV-specific IgG in serum with a commercial ELISA kit. Peripheral blood mononuclear cells were isolated from blood by Ficoll density gradient centrifugation. For about 6 donors, unsorted PBMC were also used to sequence bulk peripheral blood T-cell repertoires. Priming for cDNA synthesis came from the TCR beta constant segment, and two successive PCR amplification steps followed. Libraries were sequenced as 2 x 150 bp reads on Illumina HiSeq 2000/2500, MiSeq or NextSeq. MIGEC was used to demultiplex reads and group the reads by UMI, and MiTCR was used to assemble and quantify clonotypes. To remove erroneous sequences, TCR cDNA sequences were retained only when supported by two or more reads. Downstream repertoire analysis used the tcR package, and clonotypes were matched across fractions by CDR3 nucleotide sequence plus V segment. VDJmatch was used to annotate antigen specificity against VDJdb, with one amino acid substitution allowed in CDR3.

The sample was PBMCs from blood, taken on the day of vaccination. The TCR originated in a man between 45 and 60 years old who received an inactivated influenza vaccine. Donor details come from another sample of the same person, matched by shared clones.

The encoded CDR3 is CASSFAGGAYEQYF. The nucleotide sequence reads TGTGCCAGCAGTTTTGCGGGAGGGGCCTACGAGCAGTACTTC. In this chain, TRBV28 is recombined with TRBJ2-7; 9 junctional bases match TRBD2. In the germline V gene, CDR1 corresponds to MDHEN and CDR2 to SYDVKM. Spanning cysteine to phenylalanine, the CDR3 consists of 14 amino acids. Here the CDR3 DNA is all that survives: 42 bases in frame from base 1. Ends trimmed: V by 3 bases, J by 2 bases; bases unmatched to a gene: 2.